This entry concerns a single T cell receptor beta chain. No antigen is known for it. Investigators reverse transcribed all isolated RNA, so they sequenced expressed TCRB transcripts. The data were produced by immunoSEQ multiplex PCR, yet TCRdb's version contains in-frame clones alone and is incomplete. Seen here are 860,000 or so clones, roughly 15% observed once, and the top ten hold around 0.02%. This record comes from a study of beta chain features in type 1 diabetes. In the study overall: Examined across all samples were almost 110 million sorted cells. General study results and limits: PCR might show a preference for shorter templates, equally across patients and controls. TCRB CDR3s were moderately but significantly shorter in Type 1 diabetes patients in all four CD4+ subsets.

The length of the CDR3 is 17 residues. Germline V gene sequence: CDR1 MNHEY, CDR2 SMNVEV (reference sequence). V was trimmed by 7 bases and J by 4 bases, leaving 22 bases between them. Populations isolated by sorting all had purity greater than 95%. Sequenced sample: naive CD4+ T cells from blood. The chain has TRBV27 and TRBJ2-2; no reliable D call. This TCR was sampled from a woman aged 18 to 35 in good health. The CDR3 region is CASTLKFAWAGTGELFF. The CDR3 DNA reads TGTGCCAGCACCCTCAAATTCGCCTGGGCCGGCACCGGGGAGCTGTTTTTT.